This record covers a single T cell receptor beta chain. What it binds is unknown. Per the original methods: Owing to the provision of junction-only sequences devoid of quality scores by immunoSEQ, filtering differed. Method: immunoSEQ multiplex PCR; TCRdb's copy keeps in-frame clones and lacks some. The DNA was the basis for D and trimming; V, J and clone size are from that table. The sample consists of about 520,000 clones, around four fifths of them appearing once. The entry originates in a study of shared clonotypes between healthy human individuals. Overall study context: Two women and a few men aged 18 to 49 served as donors. General study results and limits: The small donor group covered limited genetic and exposure diversity. The authors sampled blood alone, and tissue repertoires likely differ.

Germline CDR1 reads SGHVS; CDR2 reads FQNEAQ. Trimming cost V 1 base and J 8 bases; bases outside gene matches: 8. This CDR3 has 15 amino acids. The specimen sequenced was PBMCs. V and J are TRBV7-8 and TRBJ1-2; 9 bases line up with TRBD1. This sequence was found in a woman aged 40 to 50 in good health. Some clones in this sample may be carry-over from other donors' samples. DNA for the CDR3: TGTGCCAGCAGCTTAGGGGGACAGGGAGCGACCGGCTACACCTTC. It specifies CASSLGGQGATGYTF.